Listed below are T cell receptor beta chains from one sample, sequenced in a study of blood T cell repertoires in COVID-19. Measured with immunoSEQ multiplex PCR; TCRdb has only the in-frame clones, and not every one. Of some 130,000 clones listed, 81% are singletons. The material sequenced was peripheral blood. These receptors originate from a woman aged 55-75 years with active or convalescent COVID-19. Each CDR3 is given with its conserved first and last residue. The order of the fields is J gene, clone size, V gene, D gene, CDR3 protein, CDR3 DNA. A D gene is named only where the DNA matches it firmly. Size tells how often a clone was seen (once, few, many) or the class of an expanded clone, and some rows leave it out.

j_call: TRBJ2-7; clone_size: -; v_call: TRBV7-2; d_call: -; cdr3_aa: CASSSSLGSGNEQYF; cdr3_nt: TGTGCCAGCAGCTCAAGTCTTGGTAGCGGAAACGAGCAGTACTTC
j_call: TRBJ2-5; clone_size: -; v_call: TRBV19; d_call: TRBD2; cdr3_aa: CASSKAGVRETQYF; cdr3_nt: TGTGCCAGTAGTAAGGCGGGAGTGAGGGAGACCCAGTACTTC
j_call: TRBJ2-5; clone_size: -; v_call: TRBV29-1; d_call: -; cdr3_aa: CSARPDSTLGETQYF; cdr3_nt: TGCAGCGCCCGACCGGACAGTACCCTGGGGGAGACCCAGTACTTC
j_call: TRBJ1-1; clone_size: once; v_call: TRBV29-1; d_call: -; cdr3_aa: CSVDSLGTEAFF; cdr3_nt: TGCAGCGTTGACAGCCTCGGGACTGAAGCTTTCTTT
j_call: TRBJ1-1; clone_size: -; v_call: TRBV11-1; d_call: -; cdr3_aa: CASSLGRLGSDTEAFF; cdr3_nt: TGTGCCAGCAGCTTAGGTCGCCTAGGGAGCGACACTGAAGCTTTCTTT
j_call: TRBJ1-2; clone_size: -; v_call: TRBV7-9; d_call: -; cdr3_aa: CASSPGTGEGYTF; cdr3_nt: TGTGCCAGCAGCCCCGGGACGGGGGAAGGCTACACCTTC
j_call: TRBJ1-4; clone_size: -; v_call: TRBV11-2; d_call: TRBD1; cdr3_aa: CASSRQGGMDEKLFF; cdr3_nt: TGTGCCAGCAGCAGACAGGGGGGGATGGATGAAAAACTGTTTTTT
j_call: TRBJ2-5; clone_size: -; v_call: TRBV5-6; d_call: -; cdr3_aa: CASGTTGETQYF; cdr3_nt: TGTGCCAGCGGTACGACAGGTGAGACCCAGTACTTC
j_call: TRBJ1-4; clone_size: -; v_call: TRBV19; d_call: TRBD1; cdr3_aa: CASSIVGQAGNEKLFF; cdr3_nt: TGTGCCAGTAGTATAGTGGGACAGGCCGGTAATGAAAAACTGTTTTTT
j_call: TRBJ2-2; clone_size: -; v_call: TRBV5-1; d_call: -; cdr3_aa: CASSFPPSGTGELFF; cdr3_nt: TGCGCCAGCAGCTTCCCCCCCAGTGGCACCGGGGAGCTGTTTTTT
j_call: TRBJ2-1; clone_size: -; v_call: TRBV7-2; d_call: -; cdr3_aa: CASSLMAGTGGEQFF; cdr3_nt: TGTGCCAGCAGCTTAATGGCTGGGACCGGGGGAGAGCAGTTCTTC
j_call: TRBJ2-1; clone_size: -; v_call: TRBV11-1; d_call: -; cdr3_aa: CASSPFGSGKNEQFF; cdr3_nt: TGTGCCAGCAGCCCGTTTGGGAGCGGTAAGAATGAGCAGTTCTTC
j_call: TRBJ2-1; clone_size: once; v_call: TRBV28; d_call: -; cdr3_aa: CASTSGGTEHSYNEQFF; cdr3_nt: TGTGCCAGCACCTCTGGGGGGACAGAGCATTCCTACAATGAGCAGTTCTTC
j_call: TRBJ1-5; clone_size: -; v_call: TRBV28; d_call: TRBD1; cdr3_aa: CAVPGQGAPDNQPQHF; cdr3_nt: TGTGCCGTCCCGGGACAGGGGGCCCCAGACAATCAGCCCCAGCATTTT
j_call: TRBJ1-1; clone_size: few; v_call: TRBV6-6; d_call: -; cdr3_aa: CASITSFGNTEAFF; cdr3_nt: TGTGCCAGCATCACGAGCTTTGGGAACACTGAAGCTTTCTTT
j_call: TRBJ2-5; clone_size: -; v_call: TRBV4-1; d_call: TRBD2; cdr3_aa: CASSQLTSGGTQETQYF; cdr3_nt: TGCGCCAGCAGCCAACTGACTAGCGGGGGGACACAAGAGACCCAGTACTTC
j_call: TRBJ2-6; clone_size: -; v_call: TRBV7-8; d_call: -; cdr3_aa: CASSSLTGVSGANVLTF; cdr3_nt: TGTGCCAGCAGCTCACTCACAGGCGTCTCTGGGGCCAACGTCCTGACTTTC
j_call: TRBJ2-3; clone_size: -; v_call: TRBV5-1; d_call: TRBD2; cdr3_aa: CASSLEGSSGGASDTQYF; cdr3_nt: TGCGCCAGCAGCTTGGAGGGTTCTAGCGGGGGGGCGTCGGATACGCAGTATTTT
j_call: TRBJ2-3; clone_size: few; v_call: TRBV5-1; d_call: -; cdr3_aa: CASSLEPAGGTDTQYF; cdr3_nt: TGCGCCAGCAGCTTGGAACCAGCGGGTGGCACAGATACGCAGTATTTT
j_call: TRBJ2-3; clone_size: -; v_call: TRBV6-6; d_call: -; cdr3_aa: CASSPAGRISSTDTQYF; cdr3_nt: TGTGCCAGCAGTCCTGCGGGACGGATATCTAGCACAGATACGCAGTATTTT
j_call: TRBJ2-5; clone_size: -; v_call: TRBV12-3/TRBV12-4; d_call: -; cdr3_aa: CASSHAGGETQYF; cdr3_nt: TGTGCCAGCAGTCATGCGGGTGGAGAGACCCAGTACTTC
j_call: TRBJ1-5; clone_size: -; v_call: TRBV6-2/TRBV6-3; d_call: TRBD1; cdr3_aa: CASSSPRDRDNSNQPQHF; cdr3_nt: TGTGCCAGCAGTTCACCCCGGGACAGGGACAATAGCAATCAGCCCCAGCATTTT
j_call: TRBJ2-7; clone_size: -; v_call: TRBV2; d_call: TRBD2; cdr3_aa: CASSGTSGTRTYEQYF; cdr3_nt: TGTGCCAGCAGTGGGACTAGCGGGACCCGAACCTACGAGCAGTACTTC
j_call: TRBJ1-1; clone_size: -; v_call: TRBV2; d_call: TRBD1; cdr3_aa: CASRETTGGGTEAFF; cdr3_nt: TGTGCCAGCAGGGAAACCACAGGGGGAGGAACTGAAGCTTTCTTT
j_call: TRBJ1-2; clone_size: -; v_call: TRBV20-1; d_call: TRBD1; cdr3_aa: CSASYAGTGGVYGYTF; cdr3_nt: TGCAGTGCTAGTTACGCTGGGACAGGGGGAGTCTATGGCTACACCTTC
j_call: TRBJ1-4; clone_size: -; v_call: TRBV30; d_call: -; cdr3_aa: CAWSLSRFGKTEKLFF; cdr3_nt: TGTGCCTGGAGCCTCAGTAGGTTCGGGAAGACTGAAAAACTGTTTTTT
j_call: TRBJ2-5; clone_size: -; v_call: TRBV18; d_call: TRBD1; cdr3_aa: CASSTGQGQETQYF; cdr3_nt: TGTGCCAGCTCAACAGGACAGGGCCAAGAGACCCAGTACTTC
j_call: TRBJ2-7; clone_size: -; v_call: TRBV9; d_call: -; cdr3_aa: CASSAYEGSYGEQYF; cdr3_nt: TGTGCCAGCAGCGCATACGAGGGATCTTACGGCGAGCAGTACTTC
j_call: TRBJ2-3; clone_size: -; v_call: TRBV4-1; d_call: -; cdr3_aa: CASSQGLESSTDTQYF; cdr3_nt: TGCGCCAGCAGCCAAGGATTGGAGTCTAGCACAGATACGCAGTATTTT
j_call: TRBJ2-1; clone_size: -; v_call: TRBV9; d_call: TRBD2; cdr3_aa: CASSGLANYNEQFF; cdr3_nt: TGTGCCAGCAGCGGACTAGCAAACTACAATGAGCAGTTCTTC